This T cell receptor (beta chain) derives from a study of molecular identifiers for immune sequencing clone quantification. Germline CDR1 is LNHDA and CDR2 is SQIVND (reference sequence). This CDR3 has 20 residues. Every naive CD8 library was made from between about 17,000 and 1,100,000 sorted cells with 10%, 30% or 50% RNA. This clonotype appeared a single time. The junction does not match germline at one end; this may be a read error. In TCRdb, the PCR reads were re-called with MiXCR into one record per CDR3 protein. The sample lists about 640,000 distinct CDR3 sequences; just under 20% were seen once.

The source of this sequence is a human donor in good health. Some libraries in this study had Jurkat cell RNA spiked in. Sequenced sample: naive CD8+ T cells from blood, with Jurkat cell RNA spiked in. Documented subset: FACS-sorted CD8+CD4-CCR7+CD45RA+ naive T cells. The chain joins TRBV19 to TRBJ2-7; TRBD2 matches 8 bases. DNA of the CDR3: TGTGCCAGTAGTATCGCCGGGAGGGGAGGCTACAAGGGGTTCTCCTACGAGCAGTCCTTC. It codes for CASSIAGRGGYKGFSYEQSF.